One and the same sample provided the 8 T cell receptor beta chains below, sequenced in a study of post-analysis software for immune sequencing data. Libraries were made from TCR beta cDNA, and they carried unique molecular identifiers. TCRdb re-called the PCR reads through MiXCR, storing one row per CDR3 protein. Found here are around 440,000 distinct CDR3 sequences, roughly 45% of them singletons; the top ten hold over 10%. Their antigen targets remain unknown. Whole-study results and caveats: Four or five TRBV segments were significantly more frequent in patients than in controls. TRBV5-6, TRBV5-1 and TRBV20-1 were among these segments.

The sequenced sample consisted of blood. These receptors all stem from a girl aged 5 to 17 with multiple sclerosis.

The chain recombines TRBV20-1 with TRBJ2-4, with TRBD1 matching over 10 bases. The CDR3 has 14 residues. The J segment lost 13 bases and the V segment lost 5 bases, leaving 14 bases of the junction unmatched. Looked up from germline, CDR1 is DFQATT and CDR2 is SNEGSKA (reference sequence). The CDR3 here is CSAGRTGGPQEQYF. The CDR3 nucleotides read TGCAGTGCTGGACGGACAGGGGGGCCCCAGGAGCAGTACTTC.

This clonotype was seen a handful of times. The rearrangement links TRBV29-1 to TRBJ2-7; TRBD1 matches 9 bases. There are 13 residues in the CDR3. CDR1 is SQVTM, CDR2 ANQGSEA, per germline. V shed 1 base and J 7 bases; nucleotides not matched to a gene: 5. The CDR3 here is CSVEGTGALEQYF. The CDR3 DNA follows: TGCAGCGTTGAAGGGACAGGGGCTTTAGAGCAGTACTTC.

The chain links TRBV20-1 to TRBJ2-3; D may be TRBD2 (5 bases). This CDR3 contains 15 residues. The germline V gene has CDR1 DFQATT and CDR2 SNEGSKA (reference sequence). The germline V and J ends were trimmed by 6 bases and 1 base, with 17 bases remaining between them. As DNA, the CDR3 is TGCAGTGCAGGCTCAACAGAGAGGGGCACAGATACGCAGTATTTT. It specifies CSAGSTERGTDTQYF.

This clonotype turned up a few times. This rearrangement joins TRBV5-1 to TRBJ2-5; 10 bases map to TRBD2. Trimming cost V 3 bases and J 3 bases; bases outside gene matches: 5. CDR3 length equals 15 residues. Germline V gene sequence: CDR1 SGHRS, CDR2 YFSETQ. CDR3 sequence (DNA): TGCGCCAGCAGCTCATTCGGACTAGCGGAAGAGACCCAGTACTTC. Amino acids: CASSSFGLAEETQYF.

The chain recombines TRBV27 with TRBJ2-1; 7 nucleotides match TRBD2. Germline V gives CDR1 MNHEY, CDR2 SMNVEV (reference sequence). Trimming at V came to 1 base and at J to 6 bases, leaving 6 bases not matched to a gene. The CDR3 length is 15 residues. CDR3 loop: CASSLWSGGSNEQFF. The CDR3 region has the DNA TGTGCCAGCAGTTTATGGTCTGGCGGGAGCAATGAGCAGTTCTTC.

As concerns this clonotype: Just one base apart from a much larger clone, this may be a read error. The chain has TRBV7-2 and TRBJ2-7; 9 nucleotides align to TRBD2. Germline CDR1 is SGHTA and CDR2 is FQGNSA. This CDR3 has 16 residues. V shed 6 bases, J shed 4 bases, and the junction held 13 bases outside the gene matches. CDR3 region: CASRSIAGEGGYEQYF. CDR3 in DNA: TGTGCCAGCAGATCAATAGCGGGAGAGGGGGGTTACGAGCAGTACTTC.

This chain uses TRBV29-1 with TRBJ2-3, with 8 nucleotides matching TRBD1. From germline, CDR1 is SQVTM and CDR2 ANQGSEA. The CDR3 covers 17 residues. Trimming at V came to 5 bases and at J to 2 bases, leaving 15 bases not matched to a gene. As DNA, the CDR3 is TGCAGCGTTCGGACAGGGCTATCCTATACTCTCACAGATACGCAGTATTTT. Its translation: CSVRTGLSYTLTDTQYF.

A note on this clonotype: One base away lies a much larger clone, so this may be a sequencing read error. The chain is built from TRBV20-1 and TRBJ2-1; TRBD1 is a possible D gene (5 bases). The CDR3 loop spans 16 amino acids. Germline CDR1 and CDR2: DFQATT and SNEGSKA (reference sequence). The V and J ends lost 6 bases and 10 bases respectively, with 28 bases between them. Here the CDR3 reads CSASPPQGTYAYEQFF. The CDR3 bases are TGCAGTGCATCCCCCCCTCAGGGAACGTACGCCTACGAGCAGTTCTTC.